The present T cell receptor (beta chain) was sequenced within a study of blood T cell repertoires in COVID-19 (dated by TCRdb to about 2020). Turning to the overall study: Samples from collaborators originated in the United States, Italy and Spain and spanned both the acute and convalescent phases of COVID-19. The material from the prospective study consisted of cDNA or gDNA derived from T cells, B-cell-depleted T cells, or PBMCs. Subjects who had been exposed to COVID-19, were actively infected with it, or had recovered from it provided the deeply sampled blood TCRbeta repertoires that made up the dataset. A freely available public database, intended as a resource for researchers studying the immune response to SARS-CoV-2, is where the repertoires were released. Samples were obtained from the ongoing ImmuneRACE study (first 160 participants) and from 1,254 subjects provided by 6 global collaborators. Nearly every sample came with metadata listing a de-identified subject ID, COVID-19 status, age in years and sex. HLA class I and class II types, where available, came from metadata supplied by the sample provider rather than from assay-based typing. The research as a whole found: The quantity of clinical and demographic metadata differed by source and by participant and was supplied without curation.

As for this clone: Its antigen is currently not known. Base qualities were left out, and no much larger clone turns up one base away.

The cysteine opens and the phenylalanine closes a CDR3 of 13 amino acids. The kept DNA is CDR3 alone, 39 bases in frame from the first base. Via the germline V gene, CDR1 is MNHNS and CDR2 SASEGT. V loses 3 bases of germline sequence and J loses 1 base, and the interval between the two ends is 6 bases. The immunoSEQ Assay, a bias-controlled multiplex PCR, was used to amplify TCRbeta CDR3 regions from genomic DNA. The published analysis was carried out like this. Nucleated cell counts per sample were estimated from amplification of reference gene primers within the assay. To quantify the absolute abundance of each unique TCRbeta CDR3 rearrangement, sequence reads were collapsed and filtered. Productive Simpson clonality was computed per sample as the square root of Simpson's diversity index over productive rearrangements. TCRdb provides this immuneACCESS table in a form limited to in-frame rearrangements. Some clones are lacking; in checked studies, under half of them reflect an unresolved V gene, and why the rest are absent is not known. D and trimming were read from the DNA, whereas the V and J calls and clone size are those reported in that table. The sample yields about 220,000 clones; over 80% were counted once. The ten top clones hold approximately 5% of the sample.

Each collaborating institution followed its own protocols to collect whole blood in K2EDTA tubes. For TCRbeta analysis, collaborators shipped samples in one of three forms: frozen whole blood, isolated PBMCs, or DNA extracted from either of those sample types. Sequencing was done on a sample of peripheral blood. This clonotype originated in a human donor in a cohort sampled during active COVID-19. The sequence joins TRBV6-1 to TRBJ1-2, with the D segment identity uncertain. The CDR3 amino acid sequence is: CASSDQNNYGYTF. The nucleotides are TGTGCCAGCAGTGACCAGAATAACTATGGCTACACCTTC.